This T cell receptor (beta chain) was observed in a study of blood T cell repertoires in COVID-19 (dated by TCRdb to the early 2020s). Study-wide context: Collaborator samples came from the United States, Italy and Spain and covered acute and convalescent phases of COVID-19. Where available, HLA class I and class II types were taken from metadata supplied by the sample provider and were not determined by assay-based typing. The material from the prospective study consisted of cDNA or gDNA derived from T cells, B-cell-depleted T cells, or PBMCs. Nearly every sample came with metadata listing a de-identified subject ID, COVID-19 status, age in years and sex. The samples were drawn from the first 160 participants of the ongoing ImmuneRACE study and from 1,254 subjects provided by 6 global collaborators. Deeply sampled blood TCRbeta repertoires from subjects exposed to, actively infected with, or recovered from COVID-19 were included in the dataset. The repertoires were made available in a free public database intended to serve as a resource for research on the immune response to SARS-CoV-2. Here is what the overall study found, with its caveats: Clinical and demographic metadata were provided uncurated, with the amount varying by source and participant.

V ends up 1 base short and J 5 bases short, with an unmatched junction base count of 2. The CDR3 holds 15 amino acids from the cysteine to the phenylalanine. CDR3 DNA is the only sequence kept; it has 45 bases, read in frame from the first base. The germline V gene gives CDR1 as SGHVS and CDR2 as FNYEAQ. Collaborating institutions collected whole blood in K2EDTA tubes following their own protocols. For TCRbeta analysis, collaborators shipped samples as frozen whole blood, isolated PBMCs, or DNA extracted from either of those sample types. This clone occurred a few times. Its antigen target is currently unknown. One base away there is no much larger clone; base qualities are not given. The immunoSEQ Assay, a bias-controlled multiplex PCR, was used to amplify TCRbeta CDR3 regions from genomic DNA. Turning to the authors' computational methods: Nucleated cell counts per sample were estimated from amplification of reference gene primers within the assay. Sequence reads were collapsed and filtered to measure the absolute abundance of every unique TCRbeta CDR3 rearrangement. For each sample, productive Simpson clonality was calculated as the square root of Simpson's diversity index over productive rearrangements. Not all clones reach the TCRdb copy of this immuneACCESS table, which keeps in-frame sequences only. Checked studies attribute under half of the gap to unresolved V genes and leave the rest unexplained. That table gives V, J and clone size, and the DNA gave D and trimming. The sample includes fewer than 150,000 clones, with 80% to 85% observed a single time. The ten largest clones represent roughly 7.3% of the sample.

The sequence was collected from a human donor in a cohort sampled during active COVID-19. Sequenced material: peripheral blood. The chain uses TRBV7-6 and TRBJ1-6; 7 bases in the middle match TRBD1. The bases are TGTGCCAGCAGCTTAGTGGGACAGAATAATTCACCCCTCCACTTT. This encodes CASSLVGQNNSPLHF.